This T cell receptor (beta chain) was captured in a study of cytomegalovirus exposure and HLA in healthy donors. Study in general: In an earlier analysis, around 100 million unique TCR beta sequences were found from some 170 million T cells.

Trimming at V came to 7 bases and at J to 10 bases, leaving 13 bases not matched to a gene. Looked up from germline, CDR1 is SGHTS and CDR2 is YDEGEE. This CDR3 spans 14 amino acids. Findings of the study overall: A later examination showed that TCR association rates differed by HLA locus, with DRB1 most and HLA-C fewest.

For this clone: What it binds is not known.

Use of 60 Vbeta and 13 Jbeta primers characterized the PCR. Assay used: immunoSEQ multiplex PCR; TCRdb lists only in-frame clones, some missing. Here the sample spans over 150,000 clones, approximately 77% being singletons. Sequences were obtained from PBMCs. The rearrangement joins TRBV5-8 to TRBJ2-1; 8 nucleotides match TRBD2. This sequence was found in a man aged 18 to 35 in good health and CMV-seronegative. The CDR3 protein is CASQLIAGSGEQFF. The CDR3 DNA follows: TGTGCCAGCCAGTTAATAGCGGGATCGGGCGAGCAGTTCTTC.